A selection of T cell receptor beta chains follows, all from one sample in a study of neoadjuvant anti-PD-1 for oral cavity cancer. Profiled with immunoSEQ multiplex PCR; TCRdb holds only in-frame clones, not every one. This table has about 12,000 clones, 50% to 75% appearing once. Material: PBMCs, obtained before nivolumab (anti-PD-1) treatment. The receptors derive from a person aged 35-79 years with oral cavity squamous cell carcinoma. CDR3s leave out the opening cysteine and the closing phenylalanine or tryptophan. Each record gives: J gene, V gene, CDR3 protein.

>TRBJ2-4|TRBV21-1
ASSFEGLAGDGGKNIQY
>TRBJ1-1|TRBV28
ASTRKPHTEAF
>TRBJ1-1|TRBV5-1
ASSPGQGRNTEAF
>TRBJ1-2|TRBV28
ASKERFNYGYT
>TRBJ2-1|TRBV6-5
ASSFTGLVSYNEQF
>TRBJ2-7|TRBV9
ASSAGTLREEQY
>TRBJ1-1|TRBV5-1
ASSLDLRAPNTEAF
>TRBJ2-5|TRBV7-2
ASSLPPGGLRETQY
>TRBJ2-5|TRBV2
ASSEGSGEAETQY
>TRBJ2-3|TRBV6-1
ASSKGLGSTDTQY
>TRBJ1-5|TRBV28
ASRRLGQGNQPQH
>TRBJ1-6|TRBV15
ATSREGQGNSPLH
>TRBJ2-7|TRBV6-5
ASSWRTFPSSYEQY
>TRBJ2-5|TRBV2
AKERPTGQETQY
>TRBJ1-1|TRBV6-5
ASSRGTEAF
>TRBJ2-7|TRBV5-1
ASSLSTLYEQY
>TRBJ2-3|TRBV9
ASSVGLAGSGDTQY
>TRBJ2-1|TRBV14
ASSQVRLALNNEQF
>TRBJ1-2|TRBV27
ASSFLQGAGYT
>TRBJ2-7|TRBV7-2
ASSFDRGHYEQY
>TRBJ2-4|TRBV7-9
ASSLEGAAKNIQY
>TRBJ2-1|TRBV7-6
ASSLNPGRNEQF
>TRBJ1-6|TRBV5-5
ASSLAPGLTYNSPLH
>TRBJ1-1|TRBV6-6
ASSSSGRTFLRGAF
>TRBJ1-2|TRBV5-6
ASSYNYGYT
>TRBJ2-5|TRBV2
ASSQETQY
>TRBJ1-5|TRBV28
ASSRTQPQH
>TRBJ2-5|TRBV7-6
ASSPSGPQETQY
>TRBJ2-7|TRBV5-1
ASYRDSAAYEQY
>TRBJ2-3|TRBV6-5
ASSVGQSTQY
>TRBJ1-4|TRBV7-2
ASSLGGFGEKLF
>TRBJ2-6|TRBV28
ASSFNSGANVLT
>TRBJ2-2|TRBV10-2
ASSERWGSGNTGELF
>TRBJ2-1|TRBV30
AWSPGQVEQF
>TRBJ1-2|TRBV6-5
ATRRTGEGYT
>TRBJ2-7|TRBV18
ASSHGTGTYEQY
>TRBJ1-6|TRBV5-5
ASSLNWRRGISPLH
>TRBJ1-1|TRBV4-1
ASTKVDRAGARNTEAF
>TRBJ1-5|TRBV28
ASTVPQVRSSSRSNQPQH
>TRBJ1-6|TRBV30
AWGQGIRNSPLH
>TRBJ2-7|TRBV7-3
ASSSRRGYEQY